This T cell receptor beta chain comes out of a study of blood T cell repertoires in COVID-19. As for the study in general: Specimens from acute and convalescent COVID-19 originated in the United States, Italy and Spain. PBMCs, B-cell-depleted T cells, or T cells provided the cDNA or gDNA that made up the material.

Per the authors' pipeline: Amplifying reference gene primers gave estimates of nucleated cell counts. Libraries were prepared by immunoSEQ multiplex PCR; TCRdb keeps only in-frame clonotypes and omits some of them. That table furnishes V, J and clone size, whereas the DNA furnished D and trimming. This table holds more than 200,000 clones, roughly 80% found once. The germline gives CDR1 SGHVS, CDR2 FQNEAQ. The CDR3 is 14 residues long. V gave up 4 bases and J gave up 5 bases; unmatched junction bases: 4. The sequence came from a woman of 80 years or more with acute or convalescent COVID-19. The sequencing sample was made of peripheral blood. This chain uses TRBV7-8 with TRBJ1-4; 7 bases are a match to TRBD1. The CDR3 nucleotides are TGTGCCAGCAGCTCGGGACAGTCAAATGAAAAACTGTTTTTT. It codes for CASSSGQSNEKLFF. Full variable domain (rest looked up from reference TRBV7-8 and TRBJ1-4): GAGVSQSPRYKVAKRGQDVALRCDPISGHVSLFWYQQALGQGPEFLTYFQNEAQLDKSGLPSDRFFAERPEGSVSTLKIQRTQQEDSAVYLCASSSGQSNEKLFFGSGTQLSVL.